Below are 8 T cell receptor beta chains sequenced from a single sample in a study of blood T cell repertoires in COVID-19. Produced via immunoSEQ multiplex PCR; TCRdb's table is partial and in-frame only. The table lists about 250,000 clones, roughly 80% of them singletons. Material for sequencing was peripheral blood. The source of these receptors is a man older than 75 with acute or convalescent COVID-19.

V and J are TRBV6-5 and TRBJ1-1; the match to TRBD1 covers 10 bases. The CDR3 totals 14 residues. V trimming: 6 bases; J trimming: 4 bases; junction bases outside the gene matches: 5. The germline CDR1 and CDR2 sequences are MNHEY and SVGAGI. The CDR3 reads CASSRGQGGTEAFF. Here the CDR3 DNA reads TGTGCCAGCAGCCGTGGACAGGGGGGCACTGAAGCTTTCTTT.

This chain links TRBV6-5 with TRBJ1-5; TRBD1 aligns across 10 bases. Germline V CDR1 and CDR2: MNHEY, SVGAGI. CDR3 length equals 15 residues. V lost 5 bases and J lost 3; bases outside the gene matches: 4. CDR3 coding DNA: TGTGCCAGCAGTCCTGACAGGGGGCCCAATCAGCCCCAGCATTTT. This sequence encodes CASSPDRGPNQPQHF.

The genes are TRBV5-1 and TRBJ1-4; D not certain. The CDR3 extends over 14 amino acids. V was shortened by 0 bases and J by 3 bases, with 6 bases between the two germline ends. The V gene's germline CDR1 is SGHRS and CDR2 YFSETQ. CDR3 in amino acids: CASSLAVANEKLFF. Written as DNA, the CDR3 is TGCGCCAGCAGCTTGGCGGTTGCTAATGAAAAACTGTTTTTT. Full variable domain (outside the CDR3, taken from reference TRBV5-1 and TRBJ1-4): KAGVTQTPRYLIKTRGQQVTLSCSPISGHRSVSWYQQTPGQGLQFLFEYFSETQRNKGNFPGRFSGRQFSNSRSEMNVSTLELGDSALYLCASSLAVANEKLFFGSGTQLSVL.

The chain couples TRBV19 to TRBJ2-1; TRBD1 matches 7 bases. Germline V gene sequence: CDR1 LNHDA, CDR2 SQIVND (reference sequence). The CDR3 extends over 15 amino acids. The J segment lost 4 bases and the V segment lost 7 bases, leaving 10 bases of the junction unmatched. Here the CDR3 reads CASKGAFPLYNEQFF. DNA for the CDR3: TGTGCCAGTAAGGGGGCATTTCCCTTGTACAATGAGCAGTTCTTC.

The rearrangement uses TRBV7-9 and TRBJ1-1, with a possible D match to TRBD1 (6 bases). V was shortened by 1 base and J by 11 bases, with 11 bases between the two germline ends. Looked up from germline, CDR1 is SEHNR and CDR2 is FQNEAQ (reference sequence). The CDR3 has 12 amino acids. The CDR3 nucleotides are TGTGCCAGCAGCTTAGTTGATGGGGGCGCTTTCTTT. Protein sequence: CASSLVDGGAFF.

The chain has TRBV7-9 and TRBJ2-5, with D perhaps TRBD2 (5 bases). V gave up 4 bases and J gave up 4 bases, with 13 bases separating them. Per the germline V gene, CDR1 is SEHNR and CDR2 is FQNEAQ (reference sequence). This CDR3 region has 14 residues. Written as DNA, the CDR3 is TGTGCCAGCAGCTCCCTAGGAGGAGGAGAGACCCAGTACTTC. Translation: CASSSLGGGETQYF.

This clone appeared a few times. The chain has TRBV9 and TRBJ1-5; tentative D call: TRBD1 (5 bases). Deletions cut 3 bases from V and 7 bases from J, with 17 bases between. Germline assignment: CDR1 SGDLS and CDR2 YYNGEE. The CDR3 sequence is 15 residues long. The CDR3 DNA sequence: TGTGCCAGCAGCGCCGACAGTGACATCGGGCAGCCCCAGCATTTT. It translates to CASSADSDIGQPQHF.

A single count supports this clone. The chain uses TRBV3-1 (or the pseudogene TRBV3-2) and TRBJ2-3, with 15 bases fitting TRBD2. V trimming: 5 bases; J trimming: 7 bases; junction bases outside the gene matches: 7. This CDR3 has 16 residues. The germline V gene has CDR1 LGHDT and CDR2 YNNKEL (reference sequence). Here the CDR3 reads CASSSRTSGGAYTQYF. The CDR3, as DNA: TGTGCCAGCAGCTCCCGGACTAGCGGGGGGGCTTATACGCAGTATTTT.